This T cell receptor beta chain was sequenced for a study of blood T cells in healthy people across ages. Whenever a sample was processed, at least 7 million PBMCs were isolated. Study-level results: CMV infection status of these donors was not known.

CDR3 size: 16 residues. Germline V lookup: CDR1 DFQATT, CDR2 SNEGSKA (reference sequence). Using a J-beta primer mix together with a sample-barcoded 5' primer, a second PCR was run for about 6 to 12 cycles. The yield of each sample was at least 2.5 million CDR3-containing paired-end reads. TCRdb processed the 5' RACE reads anew with MiXCR; each CDR3 protein has one entry. The table records about 730,000 distinct CDR3 sequences, about 42% of them present only once. About this clonotype: Its matching antigen is unknown.

Sequenced material: blood. This chain uses TRBV20-1 with TRBJ2-1, with 9 bases lining up with TRBD2. TRBJ2-7 matches the DNA end more closely, so the J call is doubtful. The sequence was obtained from an older woman in good health. CDR3 DNA: TGCAGTGCAAATACCGAGGGGACTAGCTCCTACAATGAGCAGTACTTC. Translating it yields CSANTEGTSSYNEQYF.